This T cell receptor (beta chain) was profiled in a study of T cells expressing NK-cell markers. Study overall: Source material for TCR beta repertoires consisted of sorted CD3+CD56+NKG2C+, CD3+CD56+NKG2C- and CD3+CD56-NKG2C+ T cells.

TCRdb reanalyzed the 5' RACE reads and collapses them to one entry per CDR3 protein, without DNA. The sample has some 460,000 distinct CDR3 sequences. The CDR3 is made up of 19 amino acids. Looked up from germline, CDR1 is SGHKS and CDR2 is YYEKEE (reference sequence). This sequence joins TRBV5-5 and TRBJ2-1; TCRdb's D gene call, TRBD1, goes unchecked for lack of DNA. Material for sequencing was blood T cells: a sorted CD56 or NKG2C T cell subset, CD4+ or CD8+ T cells, or bulk PBMC T cells (not recorded which). The source is a woman aged 50 to 60 in good health. The CDR3 is CASSWNPGSLIPPYNEQFF. The variable domain in full, completed from reference TRBV5-5 and TRBJ2-1, reads DAGVTQSPTHLIKTRGQQVTLRCSPISGHKSVSWYQQVLGQGPQFIFQYYEKEERGRGNFPDRFSARQFPNYSSELNVNALLLGDSALYLCASSWNPGSLIPPYNEQFFGPGTRLTVL.